This TCR beta chain was obtained from a study of T cell clonotyping in hematopoietic cell transplantation. This clone was detected once. TCRdb keeps only in-frame clones here, not all; method: immunoSEQ multiplex PCR. This table holds some 50,000 clones, around 84% found once. As to time point: recipient sample about 28 days before transplant, after cytoreduction. The CDR3 is made up of 14 amino acids. From germline, CDR1 is GTSNPN and CDR2 SVGIG (reference sequence). With 3 bases clipped from V and 2 bases from J, the junction kept 6 bases outside the gene matches. The source was peripheral blood mononuclear cells, collected before stem cell transplant. The sequence was obtained from a man between 60 and 75 years old with myelodysplastic syndrome. Some clones in this sample may be carry-over from other donors' samples. This chain uses TRBV30 with TRBJ1-1, with 7 bases fitting TRBD1. For the CDR3, the DNA is TGTGCCTGGAGGCGTGACAGGGAAAACACTGAAGCTTTCTTT. Translating it yields CAWRRDRENTEAFF.